The 5 T cell receptor beta chains below all came from one sample that was sequenced in a study of T cell changes during pregnancy in multiple sclerosis. The method was immunoSEQ multiplex PCR; TCRdb's version includes in-frame clones alone and lacks a portion of them. Here the sample spans 120,000 or so clones, 85% to 95% being singletons. The sequences come from peripheral blood, collected before pregnancy. The origin of the receptors is a female donor with multiple sclerosis, enrolled in a pregnancy study.

This clone has only one observation. The rearrangement links TRBV28 to TRBJ2-5, with TRBD1 identical over 8 bases. Germline V gene sequence: CDR1 MDHEN, CDR2 SYDVKM. There are 12 residues in the CDR3. Unmatched junction bases numbered 4, after V lost 8 bases and J lost 5 bases. The CDR3 is CASRQGLETQYF. The CDR3, as DNA: TGTGCCAGCCGACAGGGGTTGGAGACCCAGTACTTC. Using reference TRBV28 and TRBJ2-5 for the parts outside the CDR3, the full variable domain is DVKVTQSSRYLVKRTGEKVFLECVQDMDHENMFWYRQDPGLGLRLIYFSYDVKMKEKGDIPEGYSVSREKKERFSLILESASTNQTSMYLCASRQGLETQYFGPGTRLLVL.

This clone has a single count. The chain couples TRBV6-1 to TRBJ2-4; a possible D gene is TRBD1 (6 bases). The germline V and J ends were trimmed by 5 bases and 7 bases, with 18 bases remaining between them. Germline loops: CDR1 MNHNS, CDR2 SASEGT. CDR3 length: 15 amino acids. The CDR3 DNA sequence: TGTGCCAGCAGTCGACAGGTGCAAGATGGGAACATTCAGTACTTC. Protein sequence: CASSRQVQDGNIQYF.

The rearrangement joins TRBV29-1 to TRBJ2-1; 11 bases are a match to TRBD2. J lost 2 bases, V lost 4 bases, and 4 bases had no gene match. Germline V gene data show CDR1 as SQVTM and CDR2 as ANQGSEA. CDR3 length equals 15 residues. The chain's CDR3 is CSVVRTSGPYNEQFF. The DNA for the CDR3 is TGCAGCGTTGTAAGGACTAGCGGGCCCTACAATGAGCAGTTCTTC.

This chain uses TRBV6-1 with TRBJ2-5; tentative D call: TRBD1 (5 bases). The CDR3 covers 13 residues. Germline values: CDR1 MNHNS, CDR2 SASEGT. Trimming took off 6 bases at V and 3 bases at J, with 11 bases between the two ends. The CDR3 is CASRVWTKETQYF. The DNA for the CDR3 is TGTGCCAGCAGGGTTTGGACAAAAGAGACCCAGTACTTC.

The gene calls are TRBV30 and TRBJ1-2; no firm D call. The CDR3 loop spans 13 amino acids. Germline CDR1 reads GTSNPN; CDR2 reads SVGIG (reference sequence). With 3 bases removed from V and 2 bases from J, the gap between germline ends came to 10 bases. CDR3 residues: CAWSADNNYGYTF. DNA of the CDR3: TGTGCCTGGAGCGCCGACAACAACTATGGCTACACCTTC.